The 10 T cell receptor beta chains below come from one sample, sequenced in a study of T cells in Graves' hyperthyroidism and ophthalmopathy. It was RNA transcripts that yielded the amplified TCR beta CDR3 regions. First-round RT-PCR targeting the TCR CDR3 was performed with the HTBI primer set. TCRdb ran MiXCR on the multiplex PCR reads and lists one entry per CDR3 protein. The sample consists of around 600,000 distinct CDR3 sequences, less than 20% of them appearing once. The sample was blood. All receptors come from a woman in her 30s with Graves' hyperthyroidism.

The chain combines TRBV11-2 with TRBJ1-1, with a tentative D call TRBD1 (5 bases). Germline loops: CDR1 SGHAT, CDR2 FQNNGV. CDR3 length: 14 residues. V was clipped by 1 base and J by 3 bases, with 9 bases between them. The CDR3 is CASSLVWGDTEAFF. The DNA for the CDR3 is TGTGCCAGCAGCTTAGTATGGGGGGACACTGAAGCTTTCTTT.

This clonotype has a count of ten or more. The chain recombines TRBV11-2 with TRBJ1-1, with a weak D call TRBD1 (6 bases). The CDR3 runs to 14 residues. With 5 bases removed from V and 1 base from J, the gap between germline ends came to 11 bases. Germline-derived CDR1 and CDR2 are SGHAT and FQNNGV. CDR3 DNA: TGTGCCAGCAGCCAGCAGGGGCCGAACACTGAAGCTTTCTTT. It translates to CASSQQGPNTEAFF.

This clonotype was seen a few times. A much more abundant neighbour one base away suggests this may be a read error. This sequence joins TRBV11-2 and TRBJ2-1; perhaps TRBD2 as D (6 bases). Trimming removed 5 bases at V and 0 bases at J, with 17 bases between. Germline CDR1 is SGHAT and CDR2 is FQNNGV. This CDR3 contains 17 residues. The CDR3 nucleotides read TGTGCCAGCAGCGCGCCTCCGGGACTGGGCTCCTACAATGAGCAGTTCTTC. Translating gives CASSAPPGLGSYNEQFF.

This clonotype was seen repeatedly, ten times or more. The genes are TRBV3-1 and TRBJ1-2; D gene unclear. V lost 4 bases and J lost 7, with 19 bases in between. CDR3 length equals 15 residues. From germline, CDR1 is LGHDT and CDR2 YNNKEL (reference sequence). The CDR3 bases are TGTGCCAGCAGCCCCAGGCAGGCATCAAGCTCTGGCTACACCTTC. Its protein product is CASSPRQASSSGYTF.

This clonotype was seen only a few times. This chain joins TRBV6-1 and TRBJ1-4, with D hard to call. Per germline, CDR1 MNHNS and CDR2 SASEGT. V was cut by 5 bases and J by 8 bases, with 12 bases left in between. The CDR3 is 13 amino acids. Here the CDR3 DNA reads TGTGCCAGCAGTCCCCAAGAATGGGAAAAACTGTTTTTT. Its translation: CASSPQEWEKLFF.

Concerning this clonotype: A read error may account for a junction end that differs from germline. This chain connects TRBV20-1 to TRBJ2-4; TRBD2 matches 7 bases. This CDR3 is built from 13 residues. Germline CDR1 is DFQATT and CDR2 is SNEGSKA (reference sequence). The CDR3 nucleotides are TGCAGTGCTAACCGACTAGCCATAAACATTCAGTACTTC. Its translation: CSANRLAINIQYF.

This clonotype was seen a few times. V usage is TRBV5-6 and J usage is TRBJ2-4; 10 bases are shared with TRBD2. Germline V lookup: CDR1 SGHDT, CDR2 YYEEEE. The length of the CDR3 is 19 residues. The V segment lost 1 base and the J segment 1 base; nucleotides outside the gene matches: 11. This chain's CDR3 is CASSLMSSGRGVAKNIQYF. CDR3 coding DNA: TGTGCCAGCAGCTTGATGTCTAGCGGGAGAGGAGTGGCCAAAAACATTCAGTACTTC.

In its sample, this clonotype was seen a few times. The CDR3 region is CASSPIDATSVQPQHF. The CDR3 region has the DNA TGTGCCAGCAGCCCCATCGATGCTACCTCGGTTCAGCCCCAGCATTTT. The chain uses TRBV9 and TRBJ1-5; D is uncertain. Trimming shortened V by 4 bases and J by 6 bases, and 20 bases separated the two germline ends. Germline V CDR1 and CDR2: SGDLS, YYNGEE. CDR3 length: 16 residues.

The rearrangement uses TRBV5-5 and TRBJ1-1; D is ambiguous. V lost 4 bases to trimming and J lost 4 bases, with 17 bases between them. The length of the CDR3 is 15 residues. Germline V CDR1 and CDR2: SGHKS, YYEKEE (reference sequence). The CDR3 DNA is TGTGCCAGCAGCCCAAGTGGTCCCAAACTCACTGAAGCTTTCTTT. Amino acids: CASSPSGPKLTEAFF.

This clonotype was seen many times. The rearrangement joins TRBV5-1 to TRBJ1-1, with D perhaps matching TRBD1 (5 bases). Germline assignment: CDR1 SGHRS and CDR2 YFSETQ. V gave up 0 bases and J gave up 1 base, with 10 bases separating them. The CDR3 contains 15 residues. The CDR3 DNA reads TGCGCCAGCAGCTTGGTGGGGGATCAGAACACTGAAGCTTTCTTT. This codes for CASSLVGDQNTEAFF.